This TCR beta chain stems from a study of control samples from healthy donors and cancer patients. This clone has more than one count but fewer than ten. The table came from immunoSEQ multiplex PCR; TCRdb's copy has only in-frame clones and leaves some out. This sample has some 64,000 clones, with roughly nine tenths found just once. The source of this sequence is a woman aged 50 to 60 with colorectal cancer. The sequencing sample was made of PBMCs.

In nucleotides, the CDR3 is TGCGCCAGCAGCTCGGGGGGGGACTCCCCTGGGGAGCAGTACTTC. Its protein product is CASSSGGDSPGEQYF. This chain connects TRBV5-1 to TRBJ2-7, with TRBD2 matching 8 bases. Per germline, CDR1 SGHRS and CDR2 YFSETQ. The CDR3 runs 15 residues. V was pared by 3 bases and J by 7 bases, with 12 bases of the junction left unmatched. The variable domain in full, completed from reference TRBV5-1 and TRBJ2-7, reads KAGVTQTPRYLIKTRGQQVTLSCSPISGHRSVSWYQQTPGQGLQFLFEYFSETQRNKGNFPGRFSGRQFSNSRSEMNVSTLELGDSALYLCASSSGGDSPGEQYFGPGTRLTVT.